The rows below give T cell receptor beta chains drawn from one sample of a study of CD8 T cells in Susac syndrome. Using its own MiXCR run on the immunoSEQ multiplex PCR reads, TCRdb lists one record per CDR3 protein. Of 85,000 to 90,000 distinct CDR3 sequences in the sample, 85% to 95% were seen once. The sequenced material came from CD8+ T cells from PBMCs. All receptors derive from a human donor in good health. CDR3s include the opening cysteine and the closing phenylalanine or tryptophan. D genes are given only for firm matches. Clone size is not always given. Where it is, it says once, few, many or a class for expanded clones.

V gene: TRBV29-1
D gene: TRBD2
J gene: TRBJ2-1
clone size: -
CDR3 DNA: TGCAGCGTTGGGGCTAGCGGGGGGAACGAGCAGTTCTTC
CDR3 protein: CSVGASGGNEQFF

V gene: TRBV4-1
D gene: TRBD1
J gene: TRBJ1-1
clone size: once
CDR3 DNA: TGCGCCAGCAGCCAGATACAGGGGGGCGAAGCTTTCTTT
CDR3 protein: CASSQIQGGEAFF

V gene: TRBV7-9
D gene: -
J gene: TRBJ1-1
clone size: -
CDR3 DNA: TGTGCCAGCCAGGTCGGGGACACTGAAGCTTTCTTT
CDR3 protein: CASQVGDTEAFF

V gene: TRBV7-8
D gene: TRBD1
J gene: TRBJ1-3
clone size: once
CDR3 DNA: TGTGCCAGCACCACAGGGGTCGGCTCTGGAAACACCATATATTTT
CDR3 protein: CASTTGVGSGNTIYF

V gene: TRBV7-9
D gene: -
J gene: TRBJ1-2
clone size: -
CDR3 DNA: TGTGCCAGCAACCTGGGCGTGGGGGCCAACTATGGCTACACCTTC
CDR3 protein: CASNLGVGANYGYTF

V gene: TRBV29-1
D gene: TRBD2
J gene: TRBJ2-4
clone size: -
CDR3 DNA: TGCAGCGTTTGGGGGGGAGCCAAAAACATTCAGTACTTC
CDR3 protein: CSVWGGAKNIQYF

V gene: TRBV5-5
D gene: TRBD1
J gene: TRBJ1-5
clone size: -
CDR3 DNA: TGTGCCAGCAGCTGGGGGGGACAGCTCAATCAGCCCCAGCATTTT
CDR3 protein: CASSWGGQLNQPQHF

V gene: TRBV18
D gene: -
J gene: TRBJ1-2
clone size: -
CDR3 DNA: TGTGCCAGCTCACCAGAGAGGGCTGCCGGCTATGGCTACACCTTC
CDR3 protein: CASSPERAAGYGYTF

V gene: TRBV4-1
D gene: TRBD1
J gene: TRBJ2-1
clone size: -
CDR3 DNA: TGCGCCAGCAGCCAAGATCCCACAGGGGGCTTCTACAATGAGCAGTTCTTC
CDR3 protein: CASSQDPTGGFYNEQFF

V gene: TRBV5-1
D gene: -
J gene: TRBJ1-6
clone size: -
CDR3 DNA: TGCGCCAGCAGCTTGGAGGATAATTCACCCCTCCACTTT
CDR3 protein: CASSLEDNSPLHF

V gene: TRBV5-4
D gene: TRBD1
J gene: TRBJ2-7
clone size: -
CDR3 DNA: TGTGCCAGCAGCTGGGGACAGGGGGCTCGGGAGCAGTACTTC
CDR3 protein: CASSWGQGAREQYF

V gene: TRBV9
D gene: TRBD2
J gene: TRBJ2-1
clone size: -
CDR3 DNA: TGTGCCAGCAGCGTAGTGACTAGCGGGGGGGATGAGCAGTTCTTC
CDR3 protein: CASSVVTSGGDEQFF

V gene: TRBV29-1
D gene: TRBD1
J gene: TRBJ1-2
clone size: -
CDR3 DNA: TGCAGCGCCCGACCTACAGGGGGGAATGGCTACACCTTC
CDR3 protein: CSARPTGGNGYTF

V gene: TRBV5-1
D gene: TRBD1
J gene: TRBJ2-5
clone size: -
CDR3 DNA: TGCGCCAGCAGCCCGCGGGACAGGGGTAGGGAGACCCAGTACTTC
CDR3 protein: CASSPRDRGRETQYF

V gene: TRBV27
D gene: TRBD1
J gene: TRBJ2-1
clone size: -
CDR3 DNA: TGTGCCAGCAGTTTGGCGACAGGGACCTACAATGAGCAGTTCTTC
CDR3 protein: CASSLATGTYNEQFF

V gene: TRBV16
D gene: -
J gene: TRBJ2-3
clone size: -
CDR3 DNA: TGTGCCAGCAGCCCCTTGGCAGATACGCAGTATTTT
CDR3 protein: CASSPLADTQYF

V gene: TRBV10-1
D gene: -
J gene: TRBJ2-3
clone size: -
CDR3 DNA: TGCGCCAGCAGTGAGGATCGGGCCACAGATACGCAGTATTTT
CDR3 protein: CASSEDRATDTQYF

V gene: TRBV2
D gene: -
J gene: TRBJ1-2
clone size: -
CDR3 DNA: TGTGCCAGCAGTCCCCCCGGGGGATGGGACTATGGCTACACCTTC
CDR3 protein: CASSPPGGWDYGYTF

V gene: TRBV27
D gene: TRBD1
J gene: TRBJ2-7
clone size: -
CDR3 DNA: TGTGCCAGCAGTTTGGGGACAGGGGCGAGGGAGCAGTACTTC
CDR3 protein: CASSLGTGAREQYF

V gene: TRBV4-1
D gene: -
J gene: TRBJ1-3
clone size: -
CDR3 DNA: TGCGCCAGCAGCGTCCTTTTCCCTAGCCCAGGGACTGGAAACACCATATATTTT
CDR3 protein: CASSVLFPSPGTGNTIYF

V gene: TRBV3-1
D gene: -
J gene: TRBJ1-5
clone size: -
CDR3 DNA: TGTGCCAGCAGTCTGACAGGAAGCAATCAGCCCCAGCATTTT
CDR3 protein: CASSLTGSNQPQHF

V gene: TRBV7-2
D gene: -
J gene: TRBJ2-7
clone size: -
CDR3 DNA: TGTGCCAGCAGCTCCCCCGGACACATCCCCTCCTACGAGCAGTACTTC
CDR3 protein: CASSSPGHIPSYEQYF

V gene: TRBV9
D gene: TRBD1
J gene: TRBJ1-2
clone size: once
CDR3 DNA: TGTGCCAGCAGCGTCACAGGGGGTACCTATGGCTACACCTTC
CDR3 protein: CASSVTGGTYGYTF

V gene: TRBV9
D gene: -
J gene: TRBJ2-1
clone size: once
CDR3 DNA: TGTGCCAGCAGCGTAGCTGAGGGCAGGGCAAGGGAGCAGTTCTTC
CDR3 protein: CASSVAEGRAREQFF

V gene: TRBV21-1
D gene: -
J gene: TRBJ2-7
clone size: once
CDR3 DNA: TGTGCCAGCAGCACCTTTGAGGATCCCATCTGCGAGCAGTACTTC
CDR3 protein: CASSTFEDPICEQYF

V gene: TRBV27
D gene: -
J gene: TRBJ2-1
clone size: -
CDR3 DNA: TGTGCCAGCAGACTTATCGTGGGGGGATTCAATGAGCAGTTCTTC
CDR3 protein: CASRLIVGGFNEQFF